This T cell receptor beta chain derives from a study of beta chain features in type 1 diabetes. Regarding the study as a whole: All four CD4+ subsets from Type 1 diabetes patients carried moderately but significantly shorter TCRB CDR3s. The similarity of naive, central memory and Treg TCRB repertoires appeared greater among patients than among healthy donors.

Reverse transcribing all isolated RNA meant expressed TCRB transcripts were sequenced. TCRdb's table, derived via immunoSEQ multiplex PCR, lists solely in-frame clones and lacks some. The data show a few hundred thousand clones, with about 23% seen just once and about 0.011% held by the top ten. Of note for this clone: The antigen is undetermined.

The CDR3 totals 14 residues. Looked up from germline, CDR1 is SNHLY and CDR2 is FYNNEI. Trimming shortened V by 5 bases and J by 2 bases, and 12 bases separated the two germline ends. The sample comprised naive CD4+ T cells from blood. This receptor was obtained from a woman aged 30 to 39 with type 1 diabetes. The V and J genes are TRBV2 and TRBJ1-2; D might be TRBD1 (5 bases). The CDR3 nucleotides read TGTGCCAGCAGTCGCCGACAGCAGAACTATGGCTACACCTTC. Protein: CASSRRQQNYGYTF.